This T cell receptor beta chain was captured in a study of blood T cell repertoires in COVID-19. As for the study in general: Samples came from the United States, Italy and Spain, spanning acute and convalescent COVID-19. The analysed material was cDNA or gDNA that came from T cells, B-cell-depleted T cells, or PBMCs.

Under the authors' procedure: Scientists estimated how many nucleated cells there were by amplifying reference gene primers. Clones were sequenced by immunoSEQ multiplex PCR, and TCRdb holds only the in-frame ones, with some missing. Clone size and the V and J calls come from that table; the DNA yielded D and trimming. Of about 130,000 clones listed, less than 90% were seen once; the top ten hold more than 20%. Source material: peripheral blood. This TCR derives from a woman of 80 years or more with acute or convalescent COVID-19.

The CDR3: CASSLRQTTGNTIYF. CDR3 DNA sequence: TGTGCCAGCAGTTTAAGACAGACCACTGGAAACACCATATATTTT. The V gene is TRBV28, the J gene TRBJ1-3; maybe TRBD1 (5 bases). This CDR3 has 15 residues. With 2 bases removed from V and 2 bases from J, the gap between germline ends came to 10 bases. The germline gives CDR1 MDHEN, CDR2 SYDVKM.